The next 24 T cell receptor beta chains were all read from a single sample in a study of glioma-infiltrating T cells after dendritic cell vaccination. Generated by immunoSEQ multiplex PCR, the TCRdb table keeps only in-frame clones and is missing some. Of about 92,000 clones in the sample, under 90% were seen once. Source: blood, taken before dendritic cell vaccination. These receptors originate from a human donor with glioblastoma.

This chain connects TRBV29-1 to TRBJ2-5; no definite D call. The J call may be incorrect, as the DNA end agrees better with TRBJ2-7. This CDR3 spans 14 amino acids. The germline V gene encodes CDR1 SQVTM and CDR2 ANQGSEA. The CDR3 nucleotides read TGCAGCGTCGAAACCAGTGAGGCGAACTACGAGCAGTACTTC. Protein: CSVETSEANYEQYF.

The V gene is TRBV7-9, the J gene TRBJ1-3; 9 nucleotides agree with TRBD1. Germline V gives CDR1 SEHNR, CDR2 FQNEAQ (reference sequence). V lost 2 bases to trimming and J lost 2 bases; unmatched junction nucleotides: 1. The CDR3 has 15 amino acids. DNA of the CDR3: TGTGCCAGCAGCTTATGGACAGGGGCTGGAAACACCATATATTTT. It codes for CASSLWTGAGNTIYF.

The CDR3 nucleotides are TGTGCCAGCAGCCAAGGGACAGGGTACCAGCCCCAGCATTTT. This codes for CASSQGTGYQPQHF. The chain recombines TRBV14 with TRBJ1-5, with 8 bases aligning to TRBD1. Trimming removed 1 base from V and 7 bases from J; junction bases left unmatched: 3. CDR1 SGHDN and CDR2 FVKESK come from the germline V gene. The CDR3 is 14 residues long.

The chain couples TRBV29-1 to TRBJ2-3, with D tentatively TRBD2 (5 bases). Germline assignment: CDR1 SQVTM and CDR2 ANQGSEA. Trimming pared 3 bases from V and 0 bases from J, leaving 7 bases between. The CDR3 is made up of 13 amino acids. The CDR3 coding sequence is TGCAGCGTTGAGAGAGGGAGCACAGATACGCAGTATTTT. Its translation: CSVERGSTDTQYF.

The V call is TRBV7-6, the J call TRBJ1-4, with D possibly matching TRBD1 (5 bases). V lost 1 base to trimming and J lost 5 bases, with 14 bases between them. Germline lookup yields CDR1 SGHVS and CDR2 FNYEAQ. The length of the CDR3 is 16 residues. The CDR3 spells CASSLEGGVNNEKLFF. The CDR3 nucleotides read TGTGCCAGCAGCTTAGAGGGAGGGGTCAACAATGAAAAACTGTTTTTT.

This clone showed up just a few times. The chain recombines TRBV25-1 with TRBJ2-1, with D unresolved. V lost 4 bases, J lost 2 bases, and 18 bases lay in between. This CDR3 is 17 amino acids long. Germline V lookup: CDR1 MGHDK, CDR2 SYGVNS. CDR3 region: CASSARTVMTTYNEQFF. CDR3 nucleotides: TGTGCCAGCAGTGCTCGAACTGTCATGACAACCTACAATGAGCAGTTCTTC.

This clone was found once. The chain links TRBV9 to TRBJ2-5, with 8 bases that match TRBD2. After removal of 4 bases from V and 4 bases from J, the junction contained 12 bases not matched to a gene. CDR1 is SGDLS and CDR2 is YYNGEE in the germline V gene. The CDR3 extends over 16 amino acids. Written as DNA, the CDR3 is TGTGCCAGCAGCCGCGGGACGGGGGGGCCAATAGAGACCCAGTACTTC. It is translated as CASSRGTGGPIETQYF.

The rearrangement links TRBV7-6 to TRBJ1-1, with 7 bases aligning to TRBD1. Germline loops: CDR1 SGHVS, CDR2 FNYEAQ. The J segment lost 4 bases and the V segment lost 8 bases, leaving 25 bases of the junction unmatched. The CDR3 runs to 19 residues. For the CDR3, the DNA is TGTGCCAGCGGAGGGGCTAGATACGCCTCGACAGGGTTGGGCACTGAAGCTTTCTTT. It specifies CASGGARYASTGLGTEAFF.

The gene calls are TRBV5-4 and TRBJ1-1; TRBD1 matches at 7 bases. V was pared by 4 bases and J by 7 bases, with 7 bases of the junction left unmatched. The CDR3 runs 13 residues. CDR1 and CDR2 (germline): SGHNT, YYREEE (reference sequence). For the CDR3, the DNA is TGTGCCAGCAGCCCGGGACAGCAACTTGAAGCTTTCTTT. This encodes CASSPGQQLEAFF.

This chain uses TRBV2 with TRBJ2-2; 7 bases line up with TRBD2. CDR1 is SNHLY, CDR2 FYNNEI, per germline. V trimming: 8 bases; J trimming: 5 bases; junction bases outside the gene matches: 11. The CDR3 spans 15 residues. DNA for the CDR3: TGTGCCAGCCAGGGTGGGAGGGGAGGAACCGGGGAGCTGTTTTTT. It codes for CASQGGRGGTGELFF.

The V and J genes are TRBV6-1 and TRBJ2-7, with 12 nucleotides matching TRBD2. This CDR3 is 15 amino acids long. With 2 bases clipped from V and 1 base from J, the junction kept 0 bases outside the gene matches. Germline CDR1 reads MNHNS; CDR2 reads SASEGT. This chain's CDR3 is CASSELAGGSYEQYF. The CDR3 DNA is TGTGCCAGCAGTGAACTAGCGGGGGGGTCCTACGAGCAGTACTTC.

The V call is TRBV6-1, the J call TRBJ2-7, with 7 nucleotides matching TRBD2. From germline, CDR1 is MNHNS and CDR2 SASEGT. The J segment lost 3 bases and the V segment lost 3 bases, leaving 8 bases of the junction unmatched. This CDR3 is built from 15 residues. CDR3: CASSEGGTGSYEQYF. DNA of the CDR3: TGTGCCAGCAGTGAGGGGGGGACCGGGAGCTACGAGCAGTACTTC.

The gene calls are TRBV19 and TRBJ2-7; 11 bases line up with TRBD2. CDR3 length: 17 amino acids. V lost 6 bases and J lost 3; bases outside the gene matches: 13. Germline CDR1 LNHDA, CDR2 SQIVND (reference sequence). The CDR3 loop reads CASRQTIAGGLSYEQYF. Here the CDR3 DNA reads TGTGCCAGTAGGCAAACTATAGCGGGAGGGCTCAGCTACGAGCAGTACTTC.

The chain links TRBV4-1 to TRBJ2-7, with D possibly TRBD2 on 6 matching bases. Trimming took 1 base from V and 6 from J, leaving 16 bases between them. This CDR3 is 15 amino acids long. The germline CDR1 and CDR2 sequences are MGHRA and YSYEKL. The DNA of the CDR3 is TGCGCCAGCAGCCAAGTTGCGGGGCGGTTTGGCGAGCAGTACTTC. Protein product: CASSQVAGRFGEQYF.

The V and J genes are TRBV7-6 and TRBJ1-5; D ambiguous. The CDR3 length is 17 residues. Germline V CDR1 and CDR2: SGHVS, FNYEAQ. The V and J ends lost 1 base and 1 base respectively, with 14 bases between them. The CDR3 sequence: CASSLGPWRESNQPQHF. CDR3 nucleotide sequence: TGTGCCAGCAGCTTAGGGCCTTGGAGGGAGAGCAATCAGCCCCAGCATTTT.

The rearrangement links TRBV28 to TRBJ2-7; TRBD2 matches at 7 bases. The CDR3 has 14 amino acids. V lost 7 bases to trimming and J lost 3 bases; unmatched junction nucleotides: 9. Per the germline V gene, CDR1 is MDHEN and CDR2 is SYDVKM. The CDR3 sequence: CASTSGRARYEQYF. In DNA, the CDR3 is TGTGCCAGCACTTCAGGGAGGGCTCGCTACGAGCAGTACTTC.

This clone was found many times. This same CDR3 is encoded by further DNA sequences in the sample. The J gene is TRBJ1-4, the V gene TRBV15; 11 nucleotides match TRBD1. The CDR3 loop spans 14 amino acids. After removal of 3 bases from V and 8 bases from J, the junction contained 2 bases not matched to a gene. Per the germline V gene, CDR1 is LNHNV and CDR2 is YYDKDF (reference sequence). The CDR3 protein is CATSRGQGEEKLFF. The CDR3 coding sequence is TGTGCCACCAGCAGGGGACAGGGGGAAGAAAAACTGTTTTTT.

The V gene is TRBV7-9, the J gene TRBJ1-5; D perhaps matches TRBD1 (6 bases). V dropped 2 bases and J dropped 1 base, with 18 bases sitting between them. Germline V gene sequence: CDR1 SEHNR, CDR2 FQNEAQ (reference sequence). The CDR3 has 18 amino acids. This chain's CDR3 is CASSLFIRAGDSNQPQHF. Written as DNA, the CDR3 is TGTGCCAGCAGCTTATTCATCAGGGCAGGGGACAGCAATCAGCCCCAGCATTTT.

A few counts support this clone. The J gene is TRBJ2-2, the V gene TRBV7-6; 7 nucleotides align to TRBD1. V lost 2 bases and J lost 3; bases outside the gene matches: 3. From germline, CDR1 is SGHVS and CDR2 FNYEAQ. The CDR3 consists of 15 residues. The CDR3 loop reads CASSLRGRDTGELFF. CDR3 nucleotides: TGTGCCAGCAGCTTAAGGGGGCGGGACACCGGGGAGCTGTTTTTT.

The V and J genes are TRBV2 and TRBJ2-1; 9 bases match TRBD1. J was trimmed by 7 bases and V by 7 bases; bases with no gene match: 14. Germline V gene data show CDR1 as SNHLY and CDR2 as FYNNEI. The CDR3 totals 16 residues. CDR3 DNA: TGTGCCAGCAACAGTCCGGGACAGGGCCTTGGAAATGAGCAGTTCTTC. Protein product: CASNSPGQGLGNEQFF.

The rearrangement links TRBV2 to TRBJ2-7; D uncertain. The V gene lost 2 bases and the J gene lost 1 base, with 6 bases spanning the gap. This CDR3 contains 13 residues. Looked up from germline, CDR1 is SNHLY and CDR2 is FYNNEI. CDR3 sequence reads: CASSEMYSYEQYF. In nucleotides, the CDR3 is TGTGCCAGCAGTGAAATGTATTCCTACGAGCAGTACTTC. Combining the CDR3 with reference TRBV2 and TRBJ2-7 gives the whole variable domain EPEVTQTPSHQVTQMGQEVILRCVPISNHLYFYWYRQILGQKVEFLVSFYNNEISEKSEIFDDQFSVERPDGSNFTLKIRSTKLEDSAMYFCASSEMYSYEQYFGPGTRLTVT.

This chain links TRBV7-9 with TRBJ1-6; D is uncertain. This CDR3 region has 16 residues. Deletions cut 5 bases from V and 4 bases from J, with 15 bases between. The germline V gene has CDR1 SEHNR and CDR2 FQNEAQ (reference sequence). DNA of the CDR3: TGTGCCAGCAGCCCCGGGGTCCTTCAATATAATTCACCCCTCCACTTT. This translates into CASSPGVLQYNSPLHF.

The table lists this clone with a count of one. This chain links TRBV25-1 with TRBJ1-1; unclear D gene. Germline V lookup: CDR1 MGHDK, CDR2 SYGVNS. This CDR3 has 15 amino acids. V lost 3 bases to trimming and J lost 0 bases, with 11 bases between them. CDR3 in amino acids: CASSELGGLNTEAFF. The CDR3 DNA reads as TGTGCCAGCAGTGAGTTGGGAGGATTGAACACTGAAGCTTTCTTT.

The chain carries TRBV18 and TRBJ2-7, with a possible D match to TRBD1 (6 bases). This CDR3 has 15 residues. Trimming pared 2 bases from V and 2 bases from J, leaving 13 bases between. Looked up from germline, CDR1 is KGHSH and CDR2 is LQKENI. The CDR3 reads CASSPFGTSTYEQYF. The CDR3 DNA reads TGTGCCAGCTCACCATTCGGGACATCCACCTACGAGCAGTACTTC.